The next 19 T cell receptor beta chains were all read from a single sample in a study of vaccination and CD4 T cells after COVID-19. Treatment in this sample: roughly 10-day PBMC culture with coronavirus spike peptide pools or control peptides (ViraFEST assay). Sequenced with the Oncomine TCR Beta short-read assay was DNA taken from cultured CD4+ T cells. TCRdb reanalysed the PCR reads using MiXCR and keeps one entry per CDR3 protein. The sample lists about 12,000 distinct CDR3 sequences, approximately 37% occurring once. These receptors have no known antigen. The sample was cultured CD4+ T cells from blood. Receptors originate from a human donor with COVID-19.

In regard to this clonotype: An end of the junction differs from the germline gene, which may be a read error. The chain is built from TRBV2 and TRBJ2-7; TRBD1 is a possible D gene (6 bases). This CDR3 is 12 amino acids long. CDR1 and CDR2 (germline): SNHLY, FYNNEI. CDR3 DNA: TGTGGCAGCCGGGACAACACCTACGAGCAGTACTTC. Translation: CGSRDNTYEQYF.

This clonotype has more than one count but fewer than ten. The chain links TRBV12-3 or TRBV12-4 to TRBJ1-5; TRBD1 matches 8 bases. The CDR3 spans 19 residues. J gave up 2 bases and V 4 bases, and 16 bases lay outside the gene matches. DNA for the CDR3: TGTGCCAGCAGTTCGACCGGGACAGGTTCGGGGGGGGGCAATCAGCCCCAGCATTTT. This sequence encodes CASSSTGTGSGGGNQPQHF.

This chain uses TRBV19 with TRBJ2-3; TRBD2 matches 11 bases. The V segment lost 5 bases and the J segment 6 bases; nucleotides outside the gene matches: 7. The CDR3 sequence is 15 residues long. CDR1 and CDR2 from the germline V gene are LNHDA and SQIVND (reference sequence). The CDR3 DNA is TGTGCCAGTAGTGCTATAGCGGGGGGGCCGGATACGCAGTATTTT. This sequence encodes CASSAIAGGPDTQYF.

This chain joins TRBV10-3 and TRBJ2-3, with 8 bases fitting TRBD2. V was clipped by 6 bases and J by 3 bases; unmatched bases: 11. The length of the CDR3 is 16 residues. CDR1 is ENHRY and CDR2 is SYGVKD in the germline V gene. Written as DNA, the CDR3 is TGTGCCATCAGGGAAGTCAGCGGGGGTATAACAGATACGCAGTATTTT. Amino acid sequence: CAIREVSGGITDTQYF.

This clonotype has more than one count but fewer than ten. This chain connects TRBV11-2 to TRBJ1-5, with 9 bases that match TRBD1. The CDR3 covers 14 residues. Germline CDR1 is SGHAT and CDR2 is FQNNGV. After removal of 5 bases from V and 5 bases from J, the junction contained 4 bases not matched to a gene. CDR3 residues: CASSPTGGHQPQHF. CDR3 coding DNA: TGTGCCAGCAGCCCCACAGGGGGCCATCAGCCCCAGCATTTT.

The J gene is TRBJ2-4, the V gene TRBV7-8, with a possible D match to TRBD2 (6 bases). From germline, CDR1 is SGHVS and CDR2 FQNEAQ. CDR3 length: 15 amino acids. The V and J ends lost 3 bases and 5 bases respectively, with 14 bases between them. The CDR3 here is CASSFTGEPQNIQYF. In nucleotides, the CDR3 is TGTGCCAGCAGCTTTACGGGGGAGCCCCAAAACATTCAGTACTTC.

This clonotype appeared a few times. The rearrangement links TRBV2 to TRBJ2-7, with 9 nucleotides matching TRBD2. Germline CDR1 and CDR2: SNHLY and FYNNEI. The CDR3 totals 15 residues. Trimming at V came to 6 bases and at J to 3 bases, leaving 9 bases not matched to a gene. Here the CDR3 reads CASSTSGRGLYEQYF. As DNA, the CDR3 is TGTGCCAGCAGCACTAGCGGGCGGGGTCTCTACGAGCAGTACTTC.

The rearrangement uses TRBV6-2 or TRBV6-3 and TRBJ2-6, with a weak D call TRBD1 (5 bases). CDR3 size: 15 residues. Trimming stripped 6 bases from V and 0 bases from J, with 9 bases between. Per the germline V gene, CDR1 is MNHEY and CDR2 is SVGEGT. The CDR3 coding sequence is TGTGCCAGCAGACGACAGACCTCTGGGGCCAACGTCCTGACTTTC. Amino acids: CASRRQTSGANVLTF.

The chain recombines TRBV5-1 with TRBJ2-5; 13 bases fit TRBD2. This CDR3 comprises 16 residues. Germline CDR1 is SGHRS and CDR2 is YFSETQ. J was trimmed by 5 bases and V by 3 bases; bases with no gene match: 7. The CDR3 DNA is TGCGCCAGCAGCTATGGACTAGCGGGGGTTGGGGAGACCCAGTACTTC. This sequence encodes CASSYGLAGVGETQYF.

This chain joins TRBV20-1 and TRBJ2-3, with 9 positions matching TRBD2. Germline CDR1 DFQATT, CDR2 SNEGSKA (reference sequence). V lost 1 base, J lost 4 bases, and 3 bases stayed unmatched. The length of the CDR3 is 14 residues. CDR3 DNA: TGCAGTGCTAGAGGTTCTAGCGGGGCAGATACGCAGTATTTT. As protein: CSARGSSGADTQYF.

The chain combines TRBV24-1 with TRBJ2-3, with 8 bases fitting TRBD2. Germline V gene data show CDR1 as KGHDR and CDR2 as SFDVKD. The CDR3 extends over 17 amino acids. V lost 5 bases and J lost 2; bases outside the gene matches: 11. For the CDR3, the DNA is TGTGCCACCAGTGGAACGGCGGGGGGCCGACTCACAGATACGCAGTATTTT. It is translated as CATSGTAGGRLTDTQYF.

In its sample, this clonotype was seen once. This chain links TRBV12-3 or TRBV12-4 with TRBJ1-4; a weak D match, TRBD1 (6 bases). V shed 2 bases and J shed 8 bases, with 12 bases lying between them. The CDR3 consists of 14 residues. DNA for the CDR3: TGTGCCAGCAGTTTAATGGGGGCGGTGGAAAAACTGTTTTTT. Its translation is CASSLMGAVEKLFF.

In its sample, this clonotype was seen a few times. J is TRBJ1-1 and V is TRBV7-9; possible D gene TRBD1, 6 bases. Per germline, CDR1 SEHNR and CDR2 FQNEAQ (reference sequence). There are 14 residues in the CDR3. Deletions cut 1 base from V and 3 bases from J, with 9 bases between. The CDR3 loop reads CASSLETGHTEAFF. DNA for the CDR3: TGTGCCAGCAGCTTAGAAACAGGGCACACTGAAGCTTTCTTT.

CDR3 loop: CASSQDHQPTDTQYF. CDR3 sequence (DNA): TGTGCCAGCAGCCAAGATCACCAGCCCACAGATACGCAGTATTTT. The chain employs TRBV14 and TRBJ2-3; D gene unclear. V lost 0 bases and J lost 2, with 9 bases in between. The germline V gene has CDR1 SGHDN and CDR2 FVKESK. The CDR3 contains 15 residues.

The rearrangement links TRBV7-8 to TRBJ2-1; TRBD2 might be the D (7 bases). V lost 5 bases and J lost 4, with 15 bases in between. CDR3 size: 15 residues. CDR1 is SGHVS, CDR2 FQNEAQ, per germline. As DNA, the CDR3 is TGTGCCAGCAGCCTACGGGGGGCGGAGTACAATGAGCAGTTCTTC. Amino acid sequence: CASSLRGAEYNEQFF. The full variable domain, with the rest looked up from reference TRBV7-8 and TRBJ2-1, is GAGVSQSPRYKVAKRGQDVALRCDPISGHVSLFWYQQALGQGPEFLTYFQNEAQLDKSGLPSDRFFAERPEGSVSTLKIQRTQQEDSAVYLCASSLRGAEYNEQFFGPGTRLTVL.

The chain recombines TRBV18 with TRBJ2-7; no reliable D call. This CDR3 spans 13 amino acids. With 2 bases removed from V and 7 bases from J, the gap between germline ends came to 12 bases. Germline V lookup: CDR1 KGHSH, CDR2 LQKENI. CDR3 sequence: CASSPEEGREQYF. The CDR3, as DNA: TGTGCCAGCTCACCAGAGGAAGGTCGGGAGCAGTACTTC.

This clonotype showed up just a few times. The chain recombines TRBV5-4 with TRBJ1-1; a possible D gene is TRBD1 (6 bases). Between the trimmed V and J ends, which lost 4 bases and 6 bases, there was a span of 13 bases. From germline, CDR1 is SGHNT and CDR2 YYREEE (reference sequence). The CDR3 length is 13 residues. In DNA, the CDR3 is TGTGCCAGCAGCCGGGGACAAACAGCTGAAGCTTTCTTT. Amino acid sequence: CASSRGQTAEAFF.

This clonotype occurred a few times. The chain employs TRBV11-3 and TRBJ2-2; D ambiguous. V was pared by 8 bases and J by 2 bases, with 15 bases between. The CDR3 totals 15 residues. CDR1 is SGHNT, CDR2 YENEEA, per germline. CDR3 in amino acids: CASALDPLNTGELFF. In DNA form, the CDR3 reads TGTGCCAGCGCTCTCGACCCCCTTAACACCGGGGAGCTGTTTTTT.

This rearrangement joins TRBV5-5 to TRBJ1-5, with a tentative D call TRBD1 (6 bases). This CDR3 has 15 amino acids. Trimming pared 4 bases from V and 4 bases from J, leaving 15 bases between. Germline assignment: CDR1 SGHKS and CDR2 YYEKEE (reference sequence). The CDR3: CASSGLGQKNQPQHF. The CDR3 DNA reads as TGTGCCAGCAGCGGGCTAGGACAGAAGAATCAGCCCCAGCATTTT.